The 17 T cell receptor beta chains in this list originate from one sample, sequenced in a study of cytomegalovirus exposure and HLA in healthy donors. With 60 Vbeta and 13 Jbeta primers, the PCR was carried out. TCRdb's copy holds only in-frame clones and misses some; the assay was immunoSEQ multiplex PCR. This table holds about 83,000 clones, under 80% found once. The sequenced material came from PBMCs. The receptor source for this set is a man aged 55-75 years in good health and CMV-seronegative.

The rearrangement uses TRBV9 and TRBJ1-2; D gene unclear. V lost 1 base and J 8 bases, leaving 15 bases between the germline ends. Germline values: CDR1 SGDLS, CDR2 YYNGEE. The CDR3 has 14 residues. The CDR3 region has the DNA TGTGCCAGCAGCGTACAGCAAATGGCGGGGGGCTACACCTTC. Translated, it gives CASSVQQMAGGYTF.

CDR3 bases: TGCGCCAGCAGCAGCTGGGCAGGTACAAAAGACGAGCAGTACTTC. Translating it yields CASSSWAGTKDEQYF. The chain employs TRBV5-1 and TRBJ2-7; no clear D. The CDR3 runs to 15 residues. Trimming took 4 bases from V and 5 from J, leaving 19 bases between them. Germline V gene data show CDR1 as SGHRS and CDR2 as YFSETQ.

The genes are TRBV30 and TRBJ1-2, with D unclear. Trimming left V 3 bases short and J 2 bases short, with 10 bases between. The CDR3 is 13 residues long. Germline CDR1 GTSNPN, CDR2 SVGIG (reference sequence). This chain's CDR3 is CAWSAGNNYGYTF. CDR3 sequence (DNA): TGTGCCTGGAGCGCCGGGAACAACTATGGCTACACCTTC.

This sequence joins TRBV6-5 and TRBJ1-1; 9 nucleotides match TRBD1. The germline CDR1 and CDR2 sequences are MNHEY and SVGAGI. CDR3 length: 14 amino acids. V trimming: 5 bases; J trimming: 7 bases; junction bases outside the gene matches: 8. The CDR3 reads CASSGRTGADEAFF. In DNA, the CDR3 is TGTGCCAGCAGTGGGCGGACAGGGGCGGATGAAGCTTTCTTT.

The rearrangement uses TRBV6-1 and TRBJ2-2, with 11 bases that match TRBD2. This CDR3 has 17 amino acids. The V segment lost 2 bases and the J segment 1 base; nucleotides outside the gene matches: 3. CDR1 and CDR2 from the germline V gene are MNHNS and SASEGT. CDR3 region: CASSESLAGGNTGELFF. Here the CDR3 DNA reads TGTGCCAGCAGTGAAAGCCTAGCGGGGGGGAACACCGGGGAGCTGTTTTTT.

The J gene is TRBJ2-2, the V gene TRBV5-6, with 8 positions matching TRBD1. The CDR3 has 16 amino acids. Germline CDR1 and CDR2: SGHDT and YYEEEE. After removal of 0 bases from V and 7 bases from J, the junction contained 8 bases not matched to a gene. The CDR3 bases are TGTGCCAGCAGCTTGGCGGGTCAGGGGGCTCACGGGGAGCTGTTTTTT. Translated, it gives CASSLAGQGAHGELFF.

This clone was picked up a small number of times. One end of the junction is discordant with germline, which a read error may explain. V gene TRBV7-9 combines with J gene TRBJ1-1, with a tentative D call TRBD1 (5 bases). Germline CDR1 SEHNR, CDR2 FQNEAQ (reference sequence). This CDR3 is 12 amino acids long. The CDR3 DNA reads TGTTCCAGCAGCCGACAGTTTAGTCAAGCTTTCTTT. Residues: CSSSRQFSQAFF. Full variable domain (rest looked up from reference TRBV7-9 and TRBJ1-1): DTGVSQNPRHKITKRGQNVTFRCDPISEHNRLYWYRQTLGQGPEFLTYFQNEAQLEKSRLLSDRFSAERPKGSFSTLEIQRTEQGDSAMYLCSSSRQFSQAFFGQGTRLTVV.

This clone has a single count. The chain is built from TRBV9 and TRBJ2-5, with 12 bases matching TRBD1. J was trimmed by 5 bases and V by 2 bases; bases with no gene match: 4. In germline, CDR1 is SGDLS, CDR2 YYNGEE. The CDR3 length is 15 residues. As DNA, the CDR3 is TGTGCCAGCAGCGTGGGGACAGGGGGCGGTGAGACCCAGTACTTC. Translating gives CASSVGTGGGETQYF. The full variable domain, its missing parts supplied by reference TRBV9 and TRBJ2-5, is DSGVTQTPKHLITATGQRVTLRCSPRSGDLSVYWYQQSLDQGLQFLIQYYNGEERAKGNILERFSAQQFPDLHSELNLSSLELGDSALYFCASSVGTGGGETQYFGPGTRLLVL.

The J gene is TRBJ2-2, the V gene TRBV5-1; TRBD2 is a possible D gene (6 bases). Germline V gene data show CDR1 as SGHRS and CDR2 as YFSETQ. The CDR3 contains 15 residues. The V and J ends lost 1 base and 1 base respectively, with 8 bases between them. The CDR3 DNA follows: TGCGCCAGCAGCTTGCAGCGGGTGAACACCGGGGAGCTGTTTTTT. It is translated as CASSLQRVNTGELFF.

V usage is TRBV5-6 and J usage is TRBJ2-6; weak D call: TRBD2 (5 bases). V lost 1 base to trimming and J lost 0 bases, with 5 bases between them. The CDR3 covers 15 residues. Germline assignment: CDR1 SGHDT and CDR2 YYEEEE. CDR3 sequence: CASSLRGSGANVLTF. The CDR3 region has the DNA TGTGCCAGCAGCTTGCGGGGCTCTGGGGCCAACGTCCTGACTTTC.

The chain has TRBV19 and TRBJ2-6, with 10 bases lining up with TRBD1. Germline values: CDR1 LNHDA, CDR2 SQIVND (reference sequence). V shed 5 bases and J 0 bases; nucleotides not matched to a gene: 7. The CDR3 runs 18 residues. The CDR3 protein is CASSLGRTGGSGANVLTF. CDR3 nucleotides: TGTGCCAGTAGTTTGGGTCGGACAGGGGGCTCTGGGGCCAACGTCCTGACTTTC.

V is TRBV6-4 and J is TRBJ1-1; a possible D gene is TRBD1 (5 bases). Trimming pared 6 bases from V and 4 bases from J, leaving 15 bases between. This CDR3 spans 14 amino acids. Germline CDR1 reads MRHNA; CDR2 reads SNTAGT. CDR3 coding DNA: TGTGCCAGCAGCGAGGACCCGGGGGGCACTGAAGCTTTCTTT. Its translation: CASSEDPGGTEAFF.

The chain links TRBV5-1 to TRBJ2-1, with 10 bases fitting TRBD2. CDR1 and CDR2 from the germline V gene are SGHRS and YFSETQ. There are 17 residues in the CDR3. After removal of 3 bases from V and 0 bases from J, the junction contained 6 bases not matched to a gene. CDR3 nucleotides: TGCGCCAGCAGCTCTCGGGAGCGGGGGGGCTCCTACAATGAGCAGTTCTTC. Translation: CASSSRERGGSYNEQFF. Drawing the rest from reference TRBV5-1 and TRBJ2-1, the complete variable domain is KAGVTQTPRYLIKTRGQQVTLSCSPISGHRSVSWYQQTPGQGLQFLFEYFSETQRNKGNFPGRFSGRQFSNSRSEMNVSTLELGDSALYLCASSSRERGGSYNEQFFGPGTRLTVL.

This clone was recorded once. J is TRBJ2-1 and V is TRBV6-1; 12 bases align to TRBD2. The germline V gene has CDR1 MNHNS and CDR2 SASEGT. The CDR3 is 17 residues long. J was trimmed by 8 bases and V by 3 bases; bases with no gene match: 11. Here the CDR3 reads CASSESSGGAFWDEQFF. In DNA form, the CDR3 reads TGTGCCAGCAGTGAGTCTAGCGGGGGGGCCTTTTGGGATGAGCAGTTCTTC.

The genes are TRBV5-1 and TRBJ1-2, with a possible D match to TRBD1 (5 bases). V was shortened by 6 bases and J by 3 bases, with 12 bases between the two germline ends. This CDR3 has 13 residues. CDR1 SGHRS and CDR2 YFSETQ come from the germline V gene. The CDR3 coding sequence is TGCGCCAGCACTCCCGGAGGGGACTATGGCTACACCTTC. This codes for CASTPGGDYGYTF.

This sequence joins TRBV7-6 and TRBJ2-1, with D unresolved. The V end lost 5 bases, the J end lost 0 bases, and 11 bases lay between the germline ends. CDR1 is SGHVS and CDR2 is FNYEAQ in the germline V gene. This CDR3 spans 15 amino acids. CDR3 DNA sequence: TGTGCCAGCAGCCACACAGAAAACTCCTACAATGAGCAGTTCTTC. This translates into CASSHTENSYNEQFF.

This clone showed up just a few times. The rearrangement links TRBV5-1 to TRBJ1-1; a weak D match, TRBD1 (5 bases). Germline lookup yields CDR1 SGHRS and CDR2 YFSETQ. The CDR3 covers 15 residues. V was clipped by 0 bases and J by 3 bases, with 12 bases between them. The CDR3 sequence is CASSLVGARYTEAFF. In nucleotides, the CDR3 is TGCGCCAGCAGCTTGGTTGGGGCGCGGTACACTGAAGCTTTCTTT. Drawing the rest from reference TRBV5-1 and TRBJ1-1, the complete variable domain is KAGVTQTPRYLIKTRGQQVTLSCSPISGHRSVSWYQQTPGQGLQFLFEYFSETQRNKGNFPGRFSGRQFSNSRSEMNVSTLELGDSALYLCASSLVGARYTEAFFGQGTRLTVV.